The rows below give T cell receptor beta chains drawn from one sample of a study of T cells in tuberculosis. Assay: immunoSEQ multiplex PCR; the TCRdb copy retains only in-frame clones and omits some. Of 30,000 to 40,000 clones detected, roughly 94% appear once; the ten largest clones hold around 4%. The specimen comprised PBMCs, sampled at tuberculosis diagnosis. The receptors originated from an adult with tuberculosis. CDR3s include the opening cysteine and the closing phenylalanine or tryptophan. The D gene is left open where the match is weak. The size of a clone is reported for some rows only, either as once, few or many, or as a class for expanded clones.

v_gene: TRBV18; d_gene: TRBD1; abundance: -; j_gene: TRBJ1-5; CDR3nt: TGTGCCAGCTCACCGACAGGGAGTATCAATCAGCCCCAGCATTTT; CDR3aa: CASSPTGSINQPQHF
v_gene: TRBV7-2; d_gene: -; abundance: -; j_gene: TRBJ1-6; CDR3nt: TGTGCCAGCAGCTTAAAAGCCGGGAATTCACCCCTCCACTTT; CDR3aa: CASSLKAGNSPLHF
v_gene: TRBV5-4; d_gene: -; abundance: -; j_gene: TRBJ1-2; CDR3nt: TGTGCCAGCAGCCGGTCAGGGAGAGGGACAACGTATGGCTACACCTTC; CDR3aa: CASSRSGRGTTYGYTF
v_gene: TRBV6-5; d_gene: TRBD2; abundance: few; j_gene: TRBJ2-7; CDR3nt: TGTGCCAGCAGTTACGGCGGGGGGAACTGGGAGCAGTACTTC; CDR3aa: CASSYGGGNWEQYF
v_gene: TRBV6-6; d_gene: -; abundance: -; j_gene: TRBJ1-3; CDR3nt: TGTGCCAGCAGGCTACAGGTTTCTGGAAACACCATATATTTT; CDR3aa: CASRLQVSGNTIYF
v_gene: TRBV5-6; d_gene: -; abundance: -; j_gene: TRBJ1-2; CDR3nt: TGTGCCAGCAGTTTTCAGGGGAACTATGGCTACACCTTC; CDR3aa: CASSFQGNYGYTF
v_gene: TRBV9; d_gene: -; abundance: -; j_gene: TRBJ1-2; CDR3nt: TGTGCCAGCAGCGCAGACAGTTTATACTTC; CDR3aa: CASSADSLYF
v_gene: TRBV6-5; d_gene: -; abundance: -; j_gene: TRBJ2-2; CDR3nt: TGTGCCAGCAGTTACGGAGCGGGTGGAAACACCGGGGAGCTGTTTTTT; CDR3aa: CASSYGAGGNTGELFF
v_gene: TRBV2; d_gene: -; abundance: -; j_gene: TRBJ1-2; CDR3nt: TGTGCCAGCACCGCCACACCAGACTATGGCTACACCTTC; CDR3aa: CASTATPDYGYTF
v_gene: TRBV7-2; d_gene: TRBD2; abundance: -; j_gene: TRBJ2-3; CDR3nt: TGTGCCAGCAGCTTATTAGCGGGGGGGCCGCTCCGCACAGATACGCAGTATTTT; CDR3aa: CASSLLAGGPLRTDTQYF
v_gene: TRBV2; d_gene: -; abundance: -; j_gene: TRBJ2-5; CDR3nt: TGTGCCAGCAGTGAGGGGCAGGGCTTCATCTATCAAGAGACCCAGTACTTC; CDR3aa: CASSEGQGFIYQETQYF
v_gene: TRBV7-2; d_gene: -; abundance: -; j_gene: TRBJ2-2; CDR3nt: TGTGCCAGCAGCTCCCGTTGGGGGGGCAACACCGGGGAGCTGTTTTTT; CDR3aa: CASSSRWGGNTGELFF
v_gene: TRBV25-1; d_gene: -; abundance: -; j_gene: TRBJ2-1; CDR3nt: TGTGCCAGCAGTGAATTTGAGAGCTCCTACAATGAGCAGTTCTTC; CDR3aa: CASSEFESSYNEQFF
v_gene: TRBV7-2; d_gene: -; abundance: -; j_gene: TRBJ1-1; CDR3nt: TGTGCCAGCAGCTTATTGTCAGGGGACACTGAAGCTTTCTTT; CDR3aa: CASSLLSGDTEAFF
v_gene: TRBV5-1; d_gene: TRBD1; abundance: -; j_gene: TRBJ2-1; CDR3nt: TGCGCCAGCAGCGATCCAGGGGGTTTTGAGCAGTTCTTC; CDR3aa: CASSDPGGFEQFF
v_gene: TRBV19; d_gene: -; abundance: -; j_gene: TRBJ2-5; CDR3nt: TGTGCCAGTAGTATCGATTTCGGTTCGTGGGAGACCCAGTACTTC; CDR3aa: CASSIDFGSWETQYF
v_gene: TRBV6-5; d_gene: TRBD2; abundance: once; j_gene: TRBJ2-1; CDR3nt: TGTGCCAGCAGCCCTGGACTAGCGGGGGTGCGGGAGCAGTTCTTC; CDR3aa: CASSPGLAGVREQFF
v_gene: TRBV6-1; d_gene: -; abundance: -; j_gene: TRBJ1-2; CDR3nt: TGTGCCAGCCAGTTTAACTATGGCTACACCTTC; CDR3aa: CASQFNYGYTF
v_gene: TRBV7-7; d_gene: -; abundance: -; j_gene: TRBJ2-3; CDR3nt: TGTGCCAGCAGCTTAGAACACACAGATACGCAGTATTTT; CDR3aa: CASSLEHTDTQYF
v_gene: TRBV11-2; d_gene: TRBD2; abundance: -; j_gene: TRBJ2-7; CDR3nt: TGTGCCAGCAGCTTAGGAGGCGGGGGGGCCTTCTATCAATCCTACGAGCAGTACTTC; CDR3aa: CASSLGGGGAFYQSYEQYF
v_gene: TRBV25-1; d_gene: -; abundance: -; j_gene: TRBJ1-4; CDR3nt: TGTGCCAGCAGTAGGTCCGCGGACTATAATGAAAAACTGTTTTTT; CDR3aa: CASSRSADYNEKLFF
v_gene: TRBV29-1; d_gene: -; abundance: -; j_gene: TRBJ1-2; CDR3nt: TGCAGCGTTGACAGGGAATATGGCTACACCTTC; CDR3aa: CSVDREYGYTF
v_gene: TRBV7-9; d_gene: TRBD1; abundance: -; j_gene: TRBJ2-7; CDR3nt: TGTGCCAGCAGCTTGACAGGGGGTTCCTACGAGCAGTACTTC; CDR3aa: CASSLTGGSYEQYF
v_gene: TRBV30; d_gene: -; abundance: -; j_gene: TRBJ1-5; CDR3nt: TGTGCCTGGAGTGTACCCGGCAGGGGTTCAAGTCAGCCCCAGCATTTT; CDR3aa: CAWSVPGRGSSQPQHF
v_gene: TRBV5-1; d_gene: TRBD2; abundance: -; j_gene: TRBJ2-5; CDR3nt: TGCGCCAGCAGCTTCGGACTAATTAGCGGGTACCAAGAGACCCAGTACTTC; CDR3aa: CASSFGLISGYQETQYF
v_gene: TRBV14; d_gene: TRBD1; abundance: -; j_gene: TRBJ2-7; CDR3nt: TGTGCCAGCAGCCAAGACTGGACAGGGACCTACGAGCAGTACTTC; CDR3aa: CASSQDWTGTYEQYF
v_gene: TRBV12-5; d_gene: -; abundance: -; j_gene: TRBJ1-5; CDR3nt: TGTGCTAGTGGTTTCCTCACAGAGGGAGTCCGGCCGGATCAGCCCCAGCATTTT; CDR3aa: CASGFLTEGVRPDQPQHF
v_gene: TRBV19; d_gene: -; abundance: -; j_gene: TRBJ1-2; CDR3nt: TGTGCCAGTAGTAGCCCTTGGGAGGGGACAAGCTATGGCTACACCTTC; CDR3aa: CASSSPWEGTSYGYTF
v_gene: TRBV28; d_gene: TRBD1; abundance: -; j_gene: TRBJ1-4; CDR3nt: TGTGCCAGCAGCGATACAGGGGGCCACGGTTTTTTT; CDR3aa: CASSDTGGHGFF
v_gene: TRBV2; d_gene: -; abundance: -; j_gene: TRBJ1-5; CDR3nt: TGTGCCAGCAGCCAAGACAGTAGCAATCAGCCCCAGCATTTT; CDR3aa: CASSQDSSNQPQHF
v_gene: TRBV18; d_gene: -; abundance: -; j_gene: TRBJ1-3; CDR3nt: TGTGCCAGCTCACCGGAGGGATACTCTGGAAACACCATATATTTT; CDR3aa: CASSPEGYSGNTIYF
v_gene: TRBV19; d_gene: -; abundance: -; j_gene: TRBJ2-1; CDR3nt: TGTGCCAGCAAGGACAACTCCTACAATGAGCAGTTCTTC; CDR3aa: CASKDNSYNEQFF
v_gene: TRBV18; d_gene: -; abundance: once; j_gene: TRBJ2-2; CDR3nt: TGTGCCAGCCGACCGGGACATAACACCGGGGAGCTGTTTTTT; CDR3aa: CASRPGHNTGELFF
v_gene: TRBV29-1; d_gene: -; abundance: -; j_gene: TRBJ2-7; CDR3nt: TGCAGCGTTGAAGAAAGAGCCCCGAAACGTGGAGGGCTAGACGAGCAGTACTTC; CDR3aa: CSVEERAPKRGGLDEQYF
v_gene: TRBV6-6; d_gene: -; abundance: -; j_gene: TRBJ2-5; CDR3nt: TGTGCCAGCAGTCCCCGCGGGGAGACCCAGTACTTC; CDR3aa: CASSPRGETQYF
v_gene: TRBV15; d_gene: -; abundance: -; j_gene: TRBJ1-5; CDR3nt: TGTGCCACCAGCAGCTACAGGGCGGATAGCAATCAGCCCCAGCATTTT; CDR3aa: CATSSYRADSNQPQHF
v_gene: TRBV11-2; d_gene: -; abundance: once; j_gene: TRBJ2-3; CDR3nt: TGTGCCAGCAGCTTAGCGCTGGGCTTCTCCACAGATACGCAGTATTTT; CDR3aa: CASSLALGFSTDTQYF
v_gene: TRBV30; d_gene: -; abundance: -; j_gene: TRBJ1-2; CDR3nt: TGTGCCTGGAGTCCTTATGGCTACACCTTC; CDR3aa: CAWSPYGYTF